Sequencing of this TCR beta chain was carried out in a study of Ad26.COV2.S vaccination and SARS-CoV-2 variants. Across the whole study: Doses of Ad26.COV2.S were injected into muscle once or twice, 56 days apart.

In the case of this clone: What it binds is not known.

Described treatment: around 19 received Ad26.COV2.S at low or high dose, single or two shots; about 5 received placebo; per-sample allocation not given. Samples were taken on day 63 after the first vaccine or placebo injection. Boston provided a donor who was an adult aged 18-55 years. CDR1 is MNHNY and CDR2 is SVGAGI in the germline V gene (reference sequence). The V and J ends lost 0 bases and 5 bases respectively, with 11 bases between them. The CDR3 loop spans 16 amino acids. Findings and limits, study-wide: For non-spike TCRs, breadth in vaccine recipients resembled that in placebo recipients. Possible underestimation of total T cell responses by the TCR breadth and depth analyses was noted.

Assay used: immunoSEQ multiplex PCR; TCRdb lists only in-frame clones, some missing. Of roughly 350,000 clones listed, around 89% are singletons. The rearrangement links TRBV6-6 to TRBJ1-6; D is ambiguous. This TCR derives from a person aged 18 to 59 who received the Ad26.COV2.S COVID-19 vaccine or a placebo. The material sequenced was peripheral blood, taken in a trial of Ad26.COV2.S vaccine versus placebo. For the CDR3, the DNA is TGTGCCAGCAGTTACTCGAGTTCGTCTGATAATTCACCCCTCCACTTT. This codes for CASSYSSSSDNSPLHF.